The 13 T cell receptor beta chains below come from one sample, sequenced in a study of Graves' ophthalmopathy and Graves' hyperthyroidism. The study amplified TCR beta CDR3 regions using RNA transcripts. Scientists carried out first-round RT-PCR using HTBI primers and then a second-round multiplex PCR. TCRdb ran MiXCR on the multiplex PCR reads and lists one entry per CDR3 protein. In the table there are about 740,000 distinct CDR3 sequences, about 44% of which are singletons. The sequencing sample was made of peripheral blood. Receptors originate from an adult man with Graves' ophthalmopathy.

In the case of this clonotype: Given the absence of the conserved phenylalanine or tryptophan at the CDR3 end, a read error is likely. No DNA is shown, since the ends of the CDR3 on it are uncertain; the CDR3 is the one TCRdb lists. This chain uses TRBV15 with TRBJ1-2; the table's TRBD1 call for D was not verified on the DNA. From germline, CDR1 is LNHNV and CDR2 YYDKDF (reference sequence). The CDR3 is 11 amino acids long, termini counted. This chain's CDR3 is CATSRGGADSY.

With respect to this clonotype: Compared with germline, one end of the junction differs, possibly owing to a read error. In DNA, the CDR3 is TGTGCCAGCAGTGCGGACAGGGCCACTGAAGCTCTCTTT. Translation gives CASSADRATEALF. The rearrangement links TRBV2 to TRBJ1-1, with 8 nucleotides matching TRBD1. Germline CDR1 reads SNHLY; CDR2 reads FYNNEI. The CDR3 consists of 13 residues.

This clonotype was observed a handful of times. The V gene is TRBV7-9, the J gene TRBJ2-5, with D perhaps matching TRBD1 or TRBD2 (6 bases each). Germline assignment: CDR1 SEHNR and CDR2 FQNEAQ (reference sequence). CDR3 length equals 15 residues. Trimming cost V 2 bases and J 2 bases, with 12 bases left between them. This CDR3 is CASSLKGGLQETQYF. The CDR3, as DNA: TGTGCCAGCAGCTTAAAGGGGGGCCTACAAGAGACCCAGTACTTC.

Turning to this clonotype: Being one base from a much bigger clone, this may be a read error. This rearrangement joins TRBV19 to TRBJ1-1; 7 nucleotides agree with TRBD1. CDR3 length: 14 amino acids. The junction had 10 bases not matched to a gene; V was cut back by 8 bases and J by 4 bases. The germline V gene encodes CDR1 LNHDA and CDR2 SQIVND (reference sequence). CDR3 coding DNA: TGTGCCAGTGGAGGCGGAGGGGGCGTCACTGAAGCTTTCTTT. Its translation: CASGGGGGVTEAFF.

Of note for this clonotype: A much larger clone is a single base away; this may be a read error. This chain joins TRBV24-1 and TRBJ1-2; a possible D gene is TRBD1 (6 bases). CDR1 KGHDR and CDR2 SFDVKD come from the germline V gene. The CDR3 loop spans 14 amino acids. CDR3 in amino acids: CATSDPGQRAGYAF. The CDR3 nucleotides read TGTGCCACCAGTGACCCAGGACAGAGGGCGGGCTACGCCTTC.

As to this clonotype: The junction differs from germline at one of its ends, possibly a read error. V gene TRBV24-1 combines with J gene TRBJ1-5, with a tentative D call TRBD1 (5 bases). Germline-derived CDR1 and CDR2 are KGHDR and SFDVKD. There are 14 residues in the CDR3. The CDR3 reads CASSDRGLNQPQHF. In DNA, the CDR3 is TGTGCCAGCAGTGACCGGGGCCTCAATCAGCCCCAGCATTTT.

The table lists this clonotype with many counts. The chain combines TRBV2 with TRBJ2-7; tentatively, D is TRBD2 (5 bases). CDR1 is SNHLY, CDR2 FYNNEI, per germline. Trimming took 5 bases from V and 4 from J, leaving 12 bases between them. This CDR3 region has 13 residues. CDR3 protein: CASSYSEVYEQYF. The CDR3 DNA sequence: TGTGCCAGCAGTTACTCGGAGGTTTACGAGCAGTACTTC.

The chain recombines TRBV7-8 with TRBJ2-6; D is possibly TRBD2 (5 bases). The CDR3 is 15 residues long. Germline V CDR1 and CDR2: SGHVS, FQNEAQ. V shed 5 bases and J shed 4 bases, with 12 bases lying between them. The CDR3 DNA reads TGTGCCAGCAGCCCCCGAGGGCGGGGGGCCAACGTCCTGACTTTC. This sequence encodes CASSPRGRGANVLTF. The full variable domain, completed using reference TRBV7-8 and TRBJ2-6, is GAGVSQSPRYKVAKRGQDVALRCDPISGHVSLFWYQQALGQGPEFLTYFQNEAQLDKSGLPSDRFFAERPEGSVSTLKIQRTQQEDSAVYLCASSPRGRGANVLTFGAGSRLTVL.

This clonotype was seen only once. This sequence joins TRBV25-1 and TRBJ1-1; no clear D. The CDR3 runs 16 residues. Trimming removed 5 bases from V and 0 bases from J, with 16 bases in between. Germline V lookup: CDR1 MGHDK, CDR2 SYGVNS. The CDR3 bases are TGTGCCAGCAGTTACTCTGGCGCCAGGATGAACACTGAAGCTTTCTTT. Amino acid sequence: CASSYSGARMNTEAFF.

The rearrangement uses TRBV7-2 and TRBJ1-5; 8 positions agree with TRBD1. The CDR3 consists of 14 residues. V shed 5 bases and J 4 bases; nucleotides not matched to a gene: 4. Germline CDR1 is SGHTA and CDR2 is FQGNSA. The CDR3 sequence: CASSVRQGNQPQHF. In DNA, the CDR3 is TGTGCCAGCAGCGTTAGACAGGGGAATCAGCCCCAGCATTTT.

A note on this clonotype: The junction differs from germline at one of its ends, possibly a read error. The genes are TRBV10-3 and TRBJ1-5, with 7 nucleotides matching TRBD1. The CDR3 loop spans 15 amino acids. Per germline, CDR1 ENHRY and CDR2 SYGVKD. The DNA of the CDR3 is TGTGCCAGCAGTCGGACAGGCGGGGGAGGACAGCCCCAGCATTTT. Protein: CASSRTGGGGQPQHF.

This clonotype came up many times. J is TRBJ1-5 and V is TRBV10-2, with D maybe TRBD1 (5 bases). Germline V gene lookup returns CDR1 WSHSY and CDR2 SAAADI. Trimming stripped 6 bases from V and 4 bases from J, with 13 bases between. CDR3 size: 14 residues. The CDR3 DNA follows: TGCGCCAGCAGCCATAATGACAGAAATCAGCCCCAGCATTTT. Translated, it gives CASSHNDRNQPQHF.

The rearrangement uses TRBV25-1 and TRBJ1-3, with D uncertain. The CDR3 is 15 amino acids. Germline V lookup: CDR1 MGHDK, CDR2 SYGVNS. Trimming removed 11 bases at V and 0 bases at J, with 17 bases between. CDR3 amino acids: CAWSVAALSGNTIYF. CDR3 nucleotides: TGTGCCTGGAGTGTAGCGGCCCTCTCTGGAAACACCATATATTTT.